Sequencing of this T cell receptor (beta chain) was carried out in a study of OX40 agonist ivuxolimab in advanced cancers. Study-wide background: Hepatocellular carcinoma, melanoma, renal cell or head and neck cancer affected the dose-escalation patients.

This CDR3 comprises 15 residues. Trimming at V came to 2 bases and at J to 8 bases, leaving 7 bases not matched to a gene. Germline CDR1 is MRHNA and CDR2 is SNTAGT. This clone was seen only a few times. Some clones are missing from TCRdb's copy, which holds only in-frame ones; the method was immunoSEQ multiplex PCR. The table lists about 47,000 clones, roughly 84% of them singletons. Blood was sampled at baseline, cycle 4 day 1, and cycle 7 day 1. The TCR sequence derives from an adult with an advanced solid tumor such as melanoma, head and neck, liver or kidney cancer. Material: CD4+ or CD8+ T cells sorted from blood, obtained in a trial of the OX40 agonist ivuxolimab. The gene calls are TRBV6-4 and TRBJ2-1; 9 bases are shared with TRBD1. In DNA form, the CDR3 reads TGTGCCAGCAGTGACGGGGGACAGGGATCCCATGAGCAGTTCTTC. This sequence encodes CASSDGGQGSHEQFF.